A selection of T cell receptor beta chains follows, all from one sample in a study of shared clonotypes between healthy human individuals. Using immunoSEQ multiplex PCR, the repertoire was profiled, and TCRdb retains in-frame clones only, with some absent. The sample has 800,000 or so clones, 90% to 98% seen once. The sample consisted of naive CD8+ T cells sorted from blood. These receptor sequences come from a man younger than 45 in good health. Each CDR3 is given with its conserved first and last residue. D genes are given only for firm matches. Where a row states a size, it is once, few, many or the class of an expanded clone; other rows omit it.

.,TRBJ2-1,.,TRBV4-2,CASSQGRNQNEQFF,TGTGCCAGCAGCCAAGGGAGGAACCAGAATGAGCAGTTCTTC
.,TRBJ2-1,TRBD2,TRBV10-3,CAISVSLAGGPHEQFF,TGTGCCATCAGTGTCTCCCTAGCGGGAGGGCCTCATGAGCAGTTCTTC
once,TRBJ2-2,.,TRBV11-2,CASRLETGPNTGELFF,TGTGCCAGCAGGTTGGAGACGGGGCCGAACACCGGGGAGCTGTTTTTT
.,TRBJ2-7,TRBD1,TRBV19,CASSIGTGPIYEQYF,TGTGCCAGTAGTATAGGGACAGGGCCGATCTACGAGCAGTACTTC
.,TRBJ2-5,TRBD2,TRBV4-3,CASSQAGLAGEETQYF,TGCGCCAGCAGCCAGGCGGGACTAGCGGGAGAAGAGACCCAGTACTTC
.,TRBJ2-1,.,TRBV11-2,CASSHPGSSYNEQFF,TGTGCCAGCAGCCACCCGGGGAGCTCCTACAATGAGCAGTTCTTC
.,TRBJ1-2,TRBD1,TRBV9,CASSGDRGRLDYGYTF,TGTGCCAGCAGCGGCGACAGGGGGCGCTTGGACTATGGCTACACCTTC
.,TRBJ2-1,TRBD2,TRBV7-9,CASSHPGGLKQFF,TGTGCCAGCAGCCATCCGGGAGGACTTAAGCAGTTCTTC
.,TRBJ2-7,TRBD2,TRBV14,CASSQALAGAYEQYF,TGTGCCAGCAGCCAAGCCCTAGCGGGAGCTTATGAGCAGTACTTC
.,TRBJ2-4,.,TRBV21-1,CASSCCIQYF,TGTGCCAGCAGCTGTTGCATTCAGTACTTC
.,TRBJ2-5,TRBD1,TRBV12-5,CASGLAGQGAVTQYF,TGTGCTAGTGGTTTGGCCGGACAGGGGGCCGTGACCCAGTACTTC
.,TRBJ2-6,.,TRBV7-9,CASSFPRILDSGANVLTF,TGTGCCAGCAGCTTCCCCCGTATACTGGACTCTGGGGCCAACGTCCTGACTTTC
once,TRBJ2-3,TRBD2,TRBV19,CASSLTSGFTDTQYF,TGTGCCAGTAGCCTGACTAGCGGGTTCACAGATACGCAGTATTTT
.,TRBJ1-5,TRBD1,TRBV27,CASGGTVVEPQHF,TGTGCCAGCGGAGGGACAGTAGTCGAGCCCCAGCATTTT
.,TRBJ2-3,.,TRBV5-1,CASRWGNTDTQYF,TGCGCCAGCAGGTGGGGGAACACAGATACGCAGTATTTT
.,TRBJ2-5,.,TRBV15,CATSRGRQNLETQYF,TGTGCCACCAGCAGGGGACGGCAAAACCTAGAGACCCAGTACTTC
.,TRBJ2-3,.,TRBV29-1,CSVWGAQDTQYF,TGCAGCGTCTGGGGGGCTCAAGATACGCAGTATTTT
.,TRBJ2-1,.,TRBV15,CATSRVMGNEQFF,TGTGCCACCAGCAGAGTAATGGGCAATGAGCAGTTCTTC
.,TRBJ2-7,TRBD1,TRBV7-6,CASSAEGQGIDEQYF,TGTGCCAGCAGCGCGGAGGGACAGGGTATCGACGAGCAGTACTTC
.,TRBJ2-7,.,TRBV7-9,CASSYDQGRAYEQYF,TGTGCCAGCAGCTACGACCAGGGGCGGGCCTACGAGCAGTACTTC
.,TRBJ2-7,.,TRBV7-9,CASSLAASAYEQYF,TGTGCCAGCAGCTTAGCGGCGAGCGCCTACGAGCAGTACTTC
.,TRBJ2-1,TRBD1,TRBV29-1,CSVEDHRGTDEQFF,TGCAGCGTTGAAGACCACAGGGGCACGGATGAGCAGTTCTTC
.,TRBJ2-1,.,TRBV27,CASSSPGMKQFF,TGTGCCAGCAGTTCGCCTGGTATGAAGCAGTTCTTC
.,TRBJ2-7,.,TRBV7-2,CASSFFADASSYEQYF,TGTGCCAGCAGCTTTTTTGCGGACGCGAGCTCCTACGAGCAGTACTTC
.,TRBJ2-3,TRBD2,TRBV4-3,CASSPGLAGQGGAQYF,TGCGCCAGCAGCCCGGGACTAGCGGGTCAGGGCGGGGCGCAGTATTTT
.,TRBJ2-6,.,TRBV7-9,CATVSPGDSLSGANVLTF,TGTGCCACCGTATCCCCGGGGGACAGTCTCTCTGGGGCCAACGTCCTGACTTTC
.,TRBJ2-1,.,TRBV4-1,CASSLDLWNEQFF,TGCGCCAGCAGCCTAGATCTGTGGAATGAGCAGTTCTTC
.,TRBJ2-7,TRBD2,TRBV4-1,CATSRTSGKYEQYF,TGCGCCACCTCCCGGACTAGCGGGAAATACGAGCAGTACTTC